A single sample is the source of the 30 T cell receptor beta chains below, sequenced in a study of blood T cells in healthy people across ages. Primers used in a second PCR of about 6 to 11 cycles were a sample-barcoded 5' primer and a J-beta primer mix. Each CDR3 protein is one row after TCRdb ran MiXCR on the 5' RACE reads. The table records around 780,000 distinct CDR3 sequences, roughly 25% of them present only once. These data were also filed under a second study, of T cells of mothers and their children.

The sequenced sample consisted of blood. These receptors originate from a boy aged 5-17 years in good health.

The chain recombines TRBV7-9 with TRBJ2-1; TRBD1 agrees at 10 bases. The J call could be wrong; TRBJ2-7 is a better fit for the DNA end. The CDR3 has 15 residues. Looked up from germline, CDR1 is SEHNR and CDR2 is FQNEAQ (reference sequence). CDR3 sequence: CASSRAGTGEFEQYF. CDR3 in DNA: TGTGCCAGCAGCCGCGCCGGGACAGGGGAATTCGAGCAGTACTTC.

V and J are TRBV24-1 and TRBJ2-5; 10 nucleotides match TRBD1. Germline V lookup: CDR1 KGHDR, CDR2 SFDVKD. Germline trimming cut 2 bases from V and 1 base from J; bases unmatched to any gene: 3. This CDR3 is built from 16 residues. The CDR3 reads CATSDWGDRGQETQYF. As DNA, the CDR3 is TGTGCCACCAGTGATTGGGGGGACAGGGGCCAAGAGACCCAGTACTTC.

The chain carries TRBV5-1 and TRBJ2-2; tentatively, D is TRBD1 (5 bases). Germline values: CDR1 SGHRS, CDR2 YFSETQ. The CDR3 covers 15 residues. V was shortened by 4 bases and J by 0 bases, with 10 bases between the two germline ends. The DNA of the CDR3 is TGCGCCAGCAGCCGTCAGGGTACGAACACCGGGGAGCTGTTTTTT. Translated: CASSRQGTNTGELFF.

This clonotype was seen more than once but under ten times. The chain employs TRBV19 and TRBJ2-2; 7 nucleotides align to TRBD1. Germline lookup yields CDR1 LNHDA and CDR2 SQIVND (reference sequence). There are 14 residues in the CDR3. Trimming at V came to 3 bases and at J to 6 bases, leaving 4 bases not matched to a gene. CDR3 amino acids: CASSMGQGAGELFF. In nucleotides, the CDR3 is TGTGCCAGTAGTATGGGTCAGGGGGCCGGGGAGCTGTTTTTT. Full variable domain (missing parts from reference TRBV19 and TRBJ2-2): DGGITQSPKYLFRKEGQNVTLSCEQNLNHDAMYWYRQDPGQGLRLIYYSQIVNDFQKGDIAEGYSVSREKKESFPLTVTSAQKNPTAFYLCASSMGQGAGELFFGEGSRLTVL.

The chain recombines TRBV5-1 with TRBJ1-2; maybe TRBD1 (5 bases). The germline V gene has CDR1 SGHRS and CDR2 YFSETQ. V lost 5 bases and J lost 3, with 17 bases in between. The length of the CDR3 is 15 residues. The CDR3 is CASSRAPGLDYGYTF. The CDR3 DNA reads TGCGCCAGCAGTCGTGCCCCGGGGCTGGACTATGGCTACACCTTC.

This clonotype was counted only a few times. V is TRBV11-2 and J is TRBJ2-5; TRBD1 agrees at 7 bases. V lost 1 base, J lost 1 base, and 6 bases stayed unmatched. The CDR3 runs to 16 residues. Germline loops: CDR1 SGHAT, CDR2 FQNNGV. CDR3 region: CASSLGRDSVQETQYF. The CDR3 coding sequence is TGTGCCAGCAGCTTAGGAAGGGACAGCGTCCAAGAGACCCAGTACTTC.

In DNA, the CDR3 is TGTGCCAGCAGTACGACAGCTGCAACTAATGAAAAACTGTTTTTT. It specifies CASSTTAATNEKLFF. This chain uses TRBV12-3 or TRBV12-4 with TRBJ1-4, with D perhaps matching TRBD1 (5 bases). CDR3 length: 15 residues. The V end was cut by 5 bases, the J end by 0 bases, with 10 bases between.

This clonotype was seen more than once but under ten times. The chain uses TRBV19 and TRBJ1-5; D is possibly TRBD1 (6 bases). Looked up from germline, CDR1 is LNHDA and CDR2 is SQIVND (reference sequence). CDR3 length: 12 amino acids. The V gene lost 7 bases and the J gene lost 3 bases, with 7 bases spanning the gap. CDR3 sequence (DNA): TGTGCCAGTACAGGGGCCAATCAGCCCCAGCATTTT. Its translation is CASTGANQPQHF.

V and J are TRBV25-1 and TRBJ2-2; D gene ambiguous. The CDR3 is 14 residues long. Germline values: CDR1 MGHDK, CDR2 SYGVNS. V was cut by 0 bases and J by 4 bases, with 6 bases left in between. CDR3 nucleotide sequence: TGTGCCAGCAGTGAATATAGGCCCACCGGGGAGCTGTTTTTT. The encoded protein is CASSEYRPTGELFF.

In its sample, this clonotype was seen a few times. The chain links TRBV5-5 to TRBJ2-7; D remains ambiguous. This CDR3 comprises 15 residues. CDR1 SGHKS and CDR2 YYEKEE come from the germline V gene (reference sequence). Trimming cost V 4 bases and J 3 bases, with 17 bases left between them. CDR3 nucleotides: TGTGCCAGCAGCCGAGACTGGGTAAAGGGCTACGAGCAGTACTTC. Its translation: CASSRDWVKGYEQYF.

The rearrangement joins TRBV6-5 to TRBJ2-5; D may be TRBD1 (5 bases). The CDR3 contains 14 residues. Trimming removed 6 bases at V and 4 bases at J, with 15 bases between. CDR1 and CDR2 (germline): MNHEY, SVGAGI. The CDR3 protein is CASSRTGRRETQYF. CDR3 DNA sequence: TGTGCCAGCAGCCGAACAGGACGTAGAGAGACCCAGTACTTC.

This chain uses TRBV6-2 or TRBV6-3 with TRBJ2-5; D is tentatively TRBD1 or TRBD2 (5 bases each). V was pared by 7 bases and J by 5 bases, with 26 bases between. The CDR3 is 17 residues long. CDR1 MNHEY and CDR2 SVGEGT come from the germline V gene. The CDR3, as DNA: TGTGCCAGCACCCAACTAAGAGGGGCCAGAGGTGAGGAGACCCAGTACTTC. It encodes CASTQLRGARGEETQYF.

The V call is TRBV7-3, the J call TRBJ2-1; a weak D match, TRBD2 (7 bases). The V end was cut by 1 base, the J end by 7 bases, with 17 bases between. Germline loops: CDR1 SGHTA, CDR2 FQGTGA. This CDR3 has 16 amino acids. The CDR3, as DNA: TGTGCCAGCAGCTTAATGGGGGGGCCCCGTGGGAATGAGCAGTTCTTC. Its protein is CASSLMGGPRGNEQFF.

The chain links TRBV28 to TRBJ2-5; the match to TRBD2 covers 7 bases. Trimming cost V 7 bases and J 2 bases; bases outside gene matches: 13. CDR1 is MDHEN and CDR2 is SYDVKM in the germline V gene. This CDR3 spans 16 amino acids. CDR3 bases: TGTGCCAGCAAGAAACCCTGGACTAGTCCTCAAGAGACCCAGTACTTC. Protein: CASKKPWTSPQETQYF. The variable domain in full, completed from reference TRBV28 and TRBJ2-5, reads DVKVTQSSRYLVKRTGEKVFLECVQDMDHENMFWYRQDPGLGLRLIYFSYDVKMKEKGDIPEGYSVSREKKERFSLILESASTNQTSMYLCASKKPWTSPQETQYFGPGTRLLVL.

V gene TRBV6-6 combines with J gene TRBJ1-2; 9 nucleotides line up with TRBD1. The CDR3 sequence is 15 residues long. V lost 5 bases, J lost 4 bases, and 8 bases stayed unmatched. Germline CDR1 reads MNHNY; CDR2 reads SVGAGI (reference sequence). The CDR3 region has the DNA TGTGCCAGCAGTAACCGGGACAGGGAGGCCTATGGCTACACCTTC. Its translation is CASSNRDREAYGYTF.

The chain couples TRBV20-1 to TRBJ2-4; possibly TRBD1 or TRBD2 for D (6 bases each). This CDR3 contains 17 residues. CDR1 is DFQATT and CDR2 is SNEGSKA in the germline V gene (reference sequence). The V end lost 3 bases, the J end lost 0 bases, and 18 bases lay between the germline ends. CDR3 in amino acids: CSARGLGHRLAKNIQYF. The CDR3 bases are TGCAGTGCTAGGGGACTGGGACATCGCTTAGCCAAAAACATTCAGTACTTC.

The chain employs TRBV20-1 and TRBJ1-3; D not certain. V was trimmed by 0 bases and J by 2 bases, leaving 14 bases between them. Germline loops: CDR1 DFQATT, CDR2 SNEGSKA (reference sequence). The CDR3 has 16 amino acids. The CDR3 nucleotides read TGCAGTGCTAGAGATCTCTTGGAGGGAGCTGGAAACACCATATATTTT. It specifies CSARDLLEGAGNTIYF.

This clonotype was detected a few times. The chain has TRBV6-6 and TRBJ2-3; D uncertain. V shed 3 bases and J shed 0 bases, with 13 bases lying between them. The CDR3 is 16 amino acids. Per germline, CDR1 MNHNY and CDR2 SVGAGI (reference sequence). The CDR3 loop reads CASSYGRTVSTDTQYF. The CDR3 bases are TGTGCCAGCAGTTATGGGCGGACCGTCAGCACAGATACGCAGTATTTT.

This clonotype has a handful of counts. The chain links TRBV7-9 to TRBJ2-3; D is unresolved. Germline V gene lookup returns CDR1 SEHNR and CDR2 FQNEAQ (reference sequence). Trimming took 10 bases from V and 1 from J, leaving 15 bases between them. The CDR3 consists of 14 residues. CDR3 in DNA: TGTGCCACCCACACATCATGGGGCACAGATACGCAGTATTTT. Protein sequence: CATHTSWGTDTQYF.

This clonotype came up a few times. This chain uses TRBV15 with TRBJ2-5; no clear D. The CDR3 has 15 amino acids. Trimming left V 1 base short and J 1 base short, with 10 bases between. Germline CDR1 is LNHNV and CDR2 is YYDKDF (reference sequence). The CDR3 bases are TGTGCCACCAGCAGAGCTCGGGTAACCCAAGAGACCCAGTACTTC. Translation gives CATSRARVTQETQYF. The whole variable domain, remainder taken from reference TRBV15 and TRBJ2-5, is DAMVIQNPRYQVTQFGKPVTLSCSQTLNHNVMYWYQQKSSQAPKLLFHYYDKDFNNEADTPDNFQSRRPNTSFCFLDIRSPGLGDTAMYLCATSRARVTQETQYFGPGTRLLVL.

The V gene is TRBV9, the J gene TRBJ1-1; D perhaps matches TRBD1 (5 bases). Trimming removed 0 bases from V and 6 bases from J, with 15 bases in between. The CDR3 loop spans 15 amino acids. In germline, CDR1 is SGDLS, CDR2 YYNGEE. Here the CDR3 reads CASSVVWGGRAEAFF. CDR3 nucleotide sequence: TGTGCCAGCAGCGTAGTCTGGGGGGGGAGGGCTGAAGCTTTCTTT.

The chain uses TRBV3-1 and TRBJ2-7; D is possibly TRBD1 (5 bases). Trimming shortened V by 8 bases and J by 3 bases, and 14 bases separated the two germline ends. CDR3 length: 13 residues. Germline CDR1 reads LGHDT; CDR2 reads YNNKEL (reference sequence). The CDR3 sequence: CASARSRDYEQYF. As DNA, the CDR3 is TGTGCCAGCGCAAGGAGCAGGGACTACGAGCAGTACTTC.

The V gene is TRBV28, the J gene TRBJ2-7, with 11 bases aligning to TRBD1. CDR3 length: 15 residues. Germline trimming cut 3 bases from V and 4 bases from J; bases unmatched to any gene: 5. CDR1 and CDR2 from the germline V gene are MDHEN and SYDVKM. In nucleotides, the CDR3 is TGTGCCAGCAGTTTCGCGGACAGGGGGCCTTACGAGCAGTACTTC. This sequence encodes CASSFADRGPYEQYF.

In nucleotides, the CDR3 is TGCGCCAGCAGCCAAGGTGTCTTCCAAGAGACCCAGTACTTC. Its translation: CASSQGVFQETQYF. The V gene is TRBV4-1, the J gene TRBJ2-1; no reliable D call. Gene TRBJ2-5 matches the end of the DNA better, so the J call may be wrong. The CDR3 sequence is 14 residues long. Looked up from germline, CDR1 is MGHRA and CDR2 is YSYEKL.

V gene TRBV20-1 combines with J gene TRBJ1-4, with no clear D. The length of the CDR3 is 13 residues. V dropped 6 bases and J dropped 8 bases, with 16 bases sitting between them. The germline gives CDR1 DFQATT, CDR2 SNEGSKA (reference sequence). DNA for the CDR3: TGCAGTGCGGTGACACCTAGGGAGGAAAAACTGTTTTTT. This gives the protein CSAVTPREEKLFF.

V and J are TRBV20-1 and TRBJ2-5, with D possibly TRBD1 on 6 matching bases. The J call may be wrong; the DNA end is better matched by TRBJ2-7. This CDR3 is 14 amino acids long. Germline loops: CDR1 DFQATT, CDR2 SNEGSKA (reference sequence). The CDR3 DNA reads as TGCAGTGCTATCGACAGGAATTGGGCCTACGAGCAGTACTTC. This sequence encodes CSAIDRNWAYEQYF.

The chain links TRBV12-3 or TRBV12-4 to TRBJ2-2; D is possibly TRBD1 (6 bases). CDR3 length equals 12 residues. V was pared by 5 bases and J by 5 bases, with 6 bases between. The CDR3 DNA reads TGTGCCAGCAGTACAGGGACCGGGGAGCTGTTTTTT. Protein sequence: CASSTGTGELFF.

In this sample, this clonotype turned up a few times. The J gene is TRBJ2-1, the V gene TRBV4-2; D could derive from TRBD1 or TRBD2 (5 bases each). Germline values: CDR1 LGHNA, CDR2 YNFKEQ. The CDR3 has 16 residues. V shed 0 bases and J shed 0 bases, with 9 bases lying between them. CDR3 nucleotides: TGTGCCAGCAGCCAAGATCCCGGGGCCTCCTACAATGAGCAGTTCTTC. Translating it yields CASSQDPGASYNEQFF.

The chain is built from TRBV3-1 and TRBJ2-5; no reliable D call. V shed 0 bases and J shed 5 bases, with 10 bases lying between them. Germline V gives CDR1 LGHDT, CDR2 YNNKEL (reference sequence). There are 14 residues in the CDR3. CDR3 nucleotides: TGTGCCAGCAGCCAAGATGTAGGGTGGGAGACCCAGTACTTC. This encodes CASSQDVGWETQYF.

The CDR3 nucleotides are TGTGCCAGCAGTTTTCGACTAGCGGGGAGCTACGAGCAGTACTTC. Its translation: CASSFRLAGSYEQYF. The chain is built from TRBV28 and TRBJ2-7; 11 bases agree with TRBD2. V dropped 3 bases and J dropped 3; count of bases not matched to a gene: 4. The CDR3 contains 15 residues. Germline-derived CDR1 and CDR2 are MDHEN and SYDVKM.